The clone carrying this TCR beta chain was observed at least ten times. Its target is not known. The CDR3 is 15 residues long. Trimming pared 6 bases from V and 4 bases from J, leaving 20 bases between. Germline CDR1 and CDR2: DFQATT and SNEGSKA (reference sequence). This entry belongs to a study of naive and memory T cell subsets. TCR cDNA received a 3' ligated oligonucleotide that carried a UMI. Whole blood, roughly 2.5 ml, came from adult healthy volunteers. Cells were not sorted; total RNA input targeted about 1 to 1000 ng. Amplification of ligated cDNA took four PCR rounds with SP2 and nested alpha and beta constant primers. Blood and skin TCR RNA was reverse transcribed with alpha and beta constant primers. TCRdb passed the 5' RACE reads through MiXCR, listing each CDR3 protein once. This sample carries about 62,000 distinct CDR3 sequences, roughly 8.1% of them seen once, and the ten largest clones take 15% to 20%.

General observations from the study: Potentially, T cell activation and differentiation skew this RNA-based measurement.

V is TRBV20-1 and J is TRBJ2-3; D may be TRBD2 (5 bases). The receptor was isolated from a female donor in good health. CDR3 residues: CSAPLAGRYSDTQYF. Written as DNA, the CDR3 is TGCAGTGCACCTCTAGCCGGGCGATATTCAGATACGCAGTATTTT.